This T cell receptor beta chain originates from a study of human T cells and chemical hapten exposure. In the study overall: Small pooled library volume differences mainly caused per-sample TCR yield variation.

TCRdb re-analysed the RACE reads in MiXCR, keeping a single row per CDR3 protein. The sample shows some 380,000 distinct CDR3 sequences, 4.8% of them seen only once. As for time point: patch test 1, 2 weeks after DPC sensitization. Treatment noted: therapeutic diphenylcyclopropenone sensitization with weekly scalp DPC. Study findings and constraints: TCRs at high frequency, those above 1 in 1000, did not change with DPC sensitization.

This clonotype was recorded many times. Its specificity is not known. The ends were cut back, 1 base at V and 11 bases at J, with 8 bases in the middle. CDR1 SGHVS and CDR2 FQNEAQ come from the germline V gene. The CDR3 sequence is 12 residues long. The sequencing used whole blood, collected in connection with sensitization to the hapten diphenylcyclopropenone (DPC). This clonotype was sampled from a woman between 45 and 65 years old with alopecia areata. Some clones in this sample may be carry-over from other donors' samples. This rearrangement joins TRBV7-8 to TRBJ1-4; D ambiguous. The CDR3 region is CASSLGLEKLFF. In DNA, the CDR3 is TGTGCCAGCAGCTTAGGTCTCGAGAAACTGTTTTTT.